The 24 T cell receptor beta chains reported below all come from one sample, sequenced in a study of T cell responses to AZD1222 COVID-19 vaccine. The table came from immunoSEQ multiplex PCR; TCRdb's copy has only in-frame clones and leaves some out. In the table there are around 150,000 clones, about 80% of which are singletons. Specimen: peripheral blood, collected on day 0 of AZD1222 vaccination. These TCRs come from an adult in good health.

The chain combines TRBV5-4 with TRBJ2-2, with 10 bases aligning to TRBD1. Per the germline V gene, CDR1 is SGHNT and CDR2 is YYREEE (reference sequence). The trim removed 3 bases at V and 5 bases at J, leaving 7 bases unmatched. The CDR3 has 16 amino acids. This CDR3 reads CASSSGQGIGTGELFF. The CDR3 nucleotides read TGTGCCAGCAGCTCGGGACAGGGGATAGGTACCGGGGAGCTGTTTTTT.

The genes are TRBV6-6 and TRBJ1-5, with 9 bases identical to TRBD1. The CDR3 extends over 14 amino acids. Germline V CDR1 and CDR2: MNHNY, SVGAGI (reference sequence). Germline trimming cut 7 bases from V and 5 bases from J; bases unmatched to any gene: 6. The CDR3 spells CASNNRGLDQPQHF. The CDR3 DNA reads TGTGCCAGCAATAACAGGGGGCTTGATCAGCCCCAGCATTTT.

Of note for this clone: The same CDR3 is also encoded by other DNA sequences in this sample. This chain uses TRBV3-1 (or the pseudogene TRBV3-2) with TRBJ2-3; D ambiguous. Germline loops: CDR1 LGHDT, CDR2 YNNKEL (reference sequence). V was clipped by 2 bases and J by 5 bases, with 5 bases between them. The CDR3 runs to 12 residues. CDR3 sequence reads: CASSQLGDTQYF. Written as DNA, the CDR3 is TGTGCCAGCAGCCAACTAGGAGATACGCAGTATTTT.

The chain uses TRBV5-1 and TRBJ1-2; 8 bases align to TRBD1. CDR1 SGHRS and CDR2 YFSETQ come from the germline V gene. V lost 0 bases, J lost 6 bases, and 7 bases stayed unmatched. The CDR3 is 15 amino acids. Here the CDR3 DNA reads TGCGCCAGCAGCTTGGTCAGGGGGCGCGGCGATGGCTACACCTTC. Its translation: CASSLVRGRGDGYTF.

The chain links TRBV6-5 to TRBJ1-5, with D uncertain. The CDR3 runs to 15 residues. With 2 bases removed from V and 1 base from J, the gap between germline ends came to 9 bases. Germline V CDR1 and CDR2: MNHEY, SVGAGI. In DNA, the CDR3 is TGTGCCAGCAGTTACGGTCGGTTCAGCAATCAGCCCCAGCATTTT. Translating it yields CASSYGRFSNQPQHF.

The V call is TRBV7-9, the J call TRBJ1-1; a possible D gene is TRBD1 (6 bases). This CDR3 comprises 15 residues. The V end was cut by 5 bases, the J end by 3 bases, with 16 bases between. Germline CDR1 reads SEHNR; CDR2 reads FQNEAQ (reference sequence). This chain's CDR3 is CASSPRGRGDTEAFF. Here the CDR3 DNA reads TGTGCCAGCAGCCCCCGCGGCAGGGGAGACACTGAAGCTTTCTTT.

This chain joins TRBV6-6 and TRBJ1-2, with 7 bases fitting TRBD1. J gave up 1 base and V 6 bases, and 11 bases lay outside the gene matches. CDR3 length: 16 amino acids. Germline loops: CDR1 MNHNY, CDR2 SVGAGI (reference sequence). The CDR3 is CASSRSGTDGNYGYTF. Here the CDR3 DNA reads TGTGCCAGCAGCCGATCTGGGACAGACGGTAACTATGGCTACACCTTC.

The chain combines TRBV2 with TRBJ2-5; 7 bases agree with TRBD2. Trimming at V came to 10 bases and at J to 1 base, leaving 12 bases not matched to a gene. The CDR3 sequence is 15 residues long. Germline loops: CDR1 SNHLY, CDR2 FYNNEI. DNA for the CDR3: TGTGCCACCAACCGACTAGCTGTCCCCCAAGAGACCCAGTACTTC. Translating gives CATNRLAVPQETQYF.

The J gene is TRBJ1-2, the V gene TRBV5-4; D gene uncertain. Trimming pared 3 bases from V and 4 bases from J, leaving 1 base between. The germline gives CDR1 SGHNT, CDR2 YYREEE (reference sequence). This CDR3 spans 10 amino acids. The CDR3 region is CASSSYGYTF. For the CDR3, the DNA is TGTGCCAGCAGCTCCTATGGCTACACCTTC.

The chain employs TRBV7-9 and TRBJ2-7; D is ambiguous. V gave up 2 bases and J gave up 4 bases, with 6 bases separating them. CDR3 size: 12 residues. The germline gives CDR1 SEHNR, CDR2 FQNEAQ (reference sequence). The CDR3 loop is CASSLLGYEQYF. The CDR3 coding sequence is TGTGCCAGCAGCTTATTAGGGTACGAGCAGTACTTC.

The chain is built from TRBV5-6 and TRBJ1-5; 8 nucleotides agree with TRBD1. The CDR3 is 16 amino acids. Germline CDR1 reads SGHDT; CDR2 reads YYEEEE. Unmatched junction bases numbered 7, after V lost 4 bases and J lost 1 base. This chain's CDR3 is CASSQGTGGSNQPQHF. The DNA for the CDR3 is TGTGCCAGCAGCCAGGGGACAGGCGGAAGCAATCAGCCCCAGCATTTT.

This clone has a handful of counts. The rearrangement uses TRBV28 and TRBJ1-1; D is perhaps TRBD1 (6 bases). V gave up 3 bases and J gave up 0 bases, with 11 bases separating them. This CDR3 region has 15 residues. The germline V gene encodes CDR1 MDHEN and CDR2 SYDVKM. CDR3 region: CASSLQQGMNTEAFF. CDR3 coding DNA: TGTGCCAGCAGTTTGCAACAGGGAATGAACACTGAAGCTTTCTTT.

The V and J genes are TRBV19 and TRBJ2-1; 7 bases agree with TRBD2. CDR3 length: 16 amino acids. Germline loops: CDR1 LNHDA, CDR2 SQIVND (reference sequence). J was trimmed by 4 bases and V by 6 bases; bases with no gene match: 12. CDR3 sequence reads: CASRDLAGELYNEQFF. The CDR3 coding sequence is TGTGCCAGTAGGGATTTAGCGGGCGAGCTATACAATGAGCAGTTCTTC.

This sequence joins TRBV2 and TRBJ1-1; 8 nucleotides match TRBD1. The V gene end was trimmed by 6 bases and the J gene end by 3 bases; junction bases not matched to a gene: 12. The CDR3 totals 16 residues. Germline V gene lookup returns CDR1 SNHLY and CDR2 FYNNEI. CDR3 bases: TGTGCCAGCAGCGCCGGGACAGGCCGGGGCGACACTGAAGCTTTCTTT. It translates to CASSAGTGRGDTEAFF.

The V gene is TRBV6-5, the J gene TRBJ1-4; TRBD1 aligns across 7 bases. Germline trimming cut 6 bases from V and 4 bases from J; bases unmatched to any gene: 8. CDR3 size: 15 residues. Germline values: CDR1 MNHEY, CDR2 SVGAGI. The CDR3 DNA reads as TGTGCCAGCAGGCAGTTCGGGACAGTTAATGAAAAACTGTTTTTT. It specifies CASRQFGTVNEKLFF.

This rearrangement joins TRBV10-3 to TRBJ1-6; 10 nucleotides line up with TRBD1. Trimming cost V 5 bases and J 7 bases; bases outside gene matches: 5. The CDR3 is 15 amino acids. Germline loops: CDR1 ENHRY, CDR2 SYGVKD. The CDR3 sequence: CAISQGTGENSPLHF. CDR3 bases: TGTGCCATCAGTCAAGGGACAGGGGAAAATTCACCCCTCCACTTT.

CDR3 sequence: CASSQASGSFAYGYTF. The CDR3 DNA follows: TGTGCCAGCAGCCAAGCTTCGGGCTCTTTTGCCTATGGCTACACCTTC. The genes are TRBV14 and TRBJ1-2; no clear D gene. Trimming cost V 1 base and J 4 bases, with 16 bases left between them. CDR1 is SGHDN and CDR2 is FVKESK in the germline V gene. The CDR3 has 16 amino acids.

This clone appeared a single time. Here the CDR3 reads CASSLHLPNTEAFF. DNA for the CDR3: TGTGCCAGTAGTTTACACCTTCCGAACACTGAAGCTTTCTTT. The chain joins TRBV19 to TRBJ1-1; unclear D gene. Germline-derived CDR1 and CDR2 are LNHDA and SQIVND (reference sequence). V dropped 5 bases and J dropped 1 base, with 11 bases sitting between them. The CDR3 extends over 14 amino acids.

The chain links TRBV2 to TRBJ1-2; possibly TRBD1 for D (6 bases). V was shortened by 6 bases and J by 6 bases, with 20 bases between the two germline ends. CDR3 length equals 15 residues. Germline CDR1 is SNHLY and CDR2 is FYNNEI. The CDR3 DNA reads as TGTGCCAGCAGCTTTCCCGGGACACAAAGGGATGGCTACACCTTC. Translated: CASSFPGTQRDGYTF.

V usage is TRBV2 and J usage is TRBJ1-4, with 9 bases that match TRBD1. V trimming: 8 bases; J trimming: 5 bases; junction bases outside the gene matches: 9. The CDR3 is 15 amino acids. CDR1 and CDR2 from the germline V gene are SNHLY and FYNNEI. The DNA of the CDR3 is TGTGCCAGCCGATTCGACAGGGGGACAAATGAAAAACTGTTTTTT. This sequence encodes CASRFDRGTNEKLFF.

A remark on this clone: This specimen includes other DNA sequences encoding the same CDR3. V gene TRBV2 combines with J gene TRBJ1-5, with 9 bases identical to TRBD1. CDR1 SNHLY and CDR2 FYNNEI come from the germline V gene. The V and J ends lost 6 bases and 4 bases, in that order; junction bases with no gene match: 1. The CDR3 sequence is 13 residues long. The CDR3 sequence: CASRDRGNQPQHF. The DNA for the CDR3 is TGTGCCAGCAGGGACAGGGGAAATCAGCCCCAGCATTTT.

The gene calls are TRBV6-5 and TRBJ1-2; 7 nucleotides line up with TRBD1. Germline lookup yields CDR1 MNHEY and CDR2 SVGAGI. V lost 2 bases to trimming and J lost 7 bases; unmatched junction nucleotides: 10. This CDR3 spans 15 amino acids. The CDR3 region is CASSYGFGQATGYTF. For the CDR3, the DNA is TGTGCCAGCAGTTACGGGTTTGGACAGGCTACTGGCTACACCTTC.

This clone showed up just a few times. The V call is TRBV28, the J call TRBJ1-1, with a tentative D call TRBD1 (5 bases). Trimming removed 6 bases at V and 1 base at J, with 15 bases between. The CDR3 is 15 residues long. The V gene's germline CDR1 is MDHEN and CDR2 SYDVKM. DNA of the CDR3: TGTGCCAGCAGGCAGGGTGGGTTTAGGAACACTGAAGCTTTCTTT. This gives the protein CASRQGGFRNTEAFF.

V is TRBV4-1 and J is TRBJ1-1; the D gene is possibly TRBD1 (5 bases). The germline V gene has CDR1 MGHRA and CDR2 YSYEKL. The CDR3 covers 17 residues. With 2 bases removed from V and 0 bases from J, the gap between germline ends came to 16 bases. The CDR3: CASSQTVQGYMNTEAFF. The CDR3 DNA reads TGCGCCAGCAGCCAAACTGTGCAGGGTTATATGAACACTGAAGCTTTCTTT.